The text below deals with one TCR beta chain. Its antigen is currently unknown. Sequencing was performed with immunoSEQ multiplex PCR; in TCRdb, only in-frame clones are kept and a portion is missing. The table has some 2,500,000 clones, about 90% seen once. This record belongs to a study of shared clonotypes between healthy human individuals. Study observations and caveats: Naive subsets typically showed greater estimated richness than memory subsets.

After removal of 5 bases from V and 6 bases from J, the junction contained 5 bases not matched to a gene. Germline V gives CDR1 SNHLY, CDR2 FYNNEI. The CDR3 contains 15 residues. This clonotype was obtained from a young man in good health. Some clones in this sample may be carry-over from other donors' samples. Sequenced sample: naive CD4+ T cells from PBMCs. Described subset: CD45RA+ positively selected. The rearrangement uses TRBV2 and TRBJ2-2; 11 positions match TRBD2. CDR3 region: CASSPLAGGSGELFF. CDR3 DNA sequence: TGTGCCAGCAGTCCCCTAGCGGGAGGATCCGGGGAGCTGTTTTTT.